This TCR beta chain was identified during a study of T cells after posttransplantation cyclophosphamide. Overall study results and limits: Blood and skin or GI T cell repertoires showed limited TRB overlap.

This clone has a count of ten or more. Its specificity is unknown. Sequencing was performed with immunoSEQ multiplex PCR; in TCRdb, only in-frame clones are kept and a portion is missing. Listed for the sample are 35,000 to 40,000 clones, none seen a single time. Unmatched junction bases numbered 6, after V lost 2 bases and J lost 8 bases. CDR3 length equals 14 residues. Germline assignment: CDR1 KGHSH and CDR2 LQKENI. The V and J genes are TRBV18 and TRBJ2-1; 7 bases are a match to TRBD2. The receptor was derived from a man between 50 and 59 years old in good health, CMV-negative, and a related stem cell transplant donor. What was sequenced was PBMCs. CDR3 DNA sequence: TGTGCCAGCTCACCATTGGGCGGGAGTGATGAGCAGTTCTTC. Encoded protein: CASSPLGGSDEQFF.